Given below is one T cell receptor (beta chain) in context. The antigen is not known. The CDR3 length is 15 residues. V was clipped by 4 bases and J by 1 base; unmatched bases: 5. Germline V gene sequence: CDR1 SGHKS, CDR2 YYEKEE (reference sequence). This entry is derived from a study of CD8+CD57+ T cells in acquired aplastic anemia. Genomic DNA acted as the template from which TCR beta VDJ combination and CDR3 sequence profiling were carried out. Using its own MiXCR run on the reads, TCRdb lists one record per CDR3 protein. The table includes around 200,000 distinct CDR3 sequences, roughly 45% detected once. Study-level findings and limits: Patients shared around 31 CD8+ CDR3 sequences with controls.

Flow cytometry had shown expanded CD8+CD57+ cells in the patients chosen for sequencing. No therapy had been given to the patients at the time of blood sampling. The TCR was taken from a human donor with aplastic anemia. The sequencing sample was made of sorted CD4+, CD8+, or CD8+CD57+ T cells (not recorded which) from PBMCs. The chain carries TRBV5-5 and TRBJ1-5, with 7 bases fitting TRBD1. The DNA of the CDR3 is TGTGCCAGCAGCCCACAGGGGACGAGCAATCAGCCCCAGCATTTT. Its translation is CASSPQGTSNQPQHF.